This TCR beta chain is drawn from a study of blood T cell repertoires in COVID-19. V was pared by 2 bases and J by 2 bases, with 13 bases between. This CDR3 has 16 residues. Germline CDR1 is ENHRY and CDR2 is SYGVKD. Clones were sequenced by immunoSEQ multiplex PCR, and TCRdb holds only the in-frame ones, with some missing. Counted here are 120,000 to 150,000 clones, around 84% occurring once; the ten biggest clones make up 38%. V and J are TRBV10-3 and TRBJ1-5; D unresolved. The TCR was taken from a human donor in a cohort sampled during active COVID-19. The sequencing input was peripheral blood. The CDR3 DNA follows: TGTGCCATCAGTGAGGAAAATGGGAGAGGCAATCAGCCCCAGCATTTT. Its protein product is CAISEENGRGNQPQHF.